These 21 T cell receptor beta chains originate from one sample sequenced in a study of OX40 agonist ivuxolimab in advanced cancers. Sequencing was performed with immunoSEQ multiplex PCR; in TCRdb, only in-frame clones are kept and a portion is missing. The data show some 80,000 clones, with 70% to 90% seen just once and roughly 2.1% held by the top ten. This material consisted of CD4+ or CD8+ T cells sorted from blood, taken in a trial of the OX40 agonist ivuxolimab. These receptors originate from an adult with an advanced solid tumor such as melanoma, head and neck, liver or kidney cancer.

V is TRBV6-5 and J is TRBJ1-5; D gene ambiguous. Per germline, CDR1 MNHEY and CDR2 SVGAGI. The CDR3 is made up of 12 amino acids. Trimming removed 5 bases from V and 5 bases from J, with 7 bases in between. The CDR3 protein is CASSREYQPQHF. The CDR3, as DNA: TGTGCCAGCAGTCGAGAATATCAGCCCCAGCATTTT.

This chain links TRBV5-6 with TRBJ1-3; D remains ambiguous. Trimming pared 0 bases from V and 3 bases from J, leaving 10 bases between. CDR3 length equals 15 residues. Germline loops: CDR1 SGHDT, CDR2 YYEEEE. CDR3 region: CASSLGPTRGNTIYF. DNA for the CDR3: TGTGCCAGCAGCTTGGGGCCGACACGTGGAAACACCATATATTTT.

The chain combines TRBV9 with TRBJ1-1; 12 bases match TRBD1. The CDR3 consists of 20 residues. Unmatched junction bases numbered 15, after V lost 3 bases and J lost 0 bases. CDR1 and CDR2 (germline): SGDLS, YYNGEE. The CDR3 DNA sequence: TGTGCCAGCAGCGCCCGCGCCGCGATGGGGACAGGGGGCCTGAACACTGAAGCTTTCTTT. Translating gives CASSARAAMGTGGLNTEAFF. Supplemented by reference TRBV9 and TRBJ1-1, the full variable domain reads DSGVTQTPKHLITATGQRVTLRCSPRSGDLSVYWYQQSLDQGLQFLIQYYNGEERAKGNILERFSAQQFPDLHSELNLSSLELGDSALYFCASSARAAMGTGGLNTEAFFGQGTRLTVV.

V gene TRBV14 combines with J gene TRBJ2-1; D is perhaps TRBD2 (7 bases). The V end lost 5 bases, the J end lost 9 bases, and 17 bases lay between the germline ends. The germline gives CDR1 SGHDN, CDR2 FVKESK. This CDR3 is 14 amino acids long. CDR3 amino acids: CASSALRGHGEQFF. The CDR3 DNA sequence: TGTGCCAGCAGCGCGCTGCGGGGGCACGGTGAGCAGTTCTTC.

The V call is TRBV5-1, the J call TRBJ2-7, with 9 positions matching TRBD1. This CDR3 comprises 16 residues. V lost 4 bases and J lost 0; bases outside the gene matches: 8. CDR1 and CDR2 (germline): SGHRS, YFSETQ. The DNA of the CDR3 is TGCGCCAGCAGCCAGCTTACGGGACAGGGCTCCTACGAGCAGTACTTC. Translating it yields CASSQLTGQGSYEQYF.

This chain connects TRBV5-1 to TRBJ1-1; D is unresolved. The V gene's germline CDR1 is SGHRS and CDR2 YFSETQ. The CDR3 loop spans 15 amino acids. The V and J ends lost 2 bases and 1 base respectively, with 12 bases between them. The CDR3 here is CASSFLRTKNTEAFF. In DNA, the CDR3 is TGCGCCAGCAGCTTCTTGAGGACGAAGAACACTGAAGCTTTCTTT.

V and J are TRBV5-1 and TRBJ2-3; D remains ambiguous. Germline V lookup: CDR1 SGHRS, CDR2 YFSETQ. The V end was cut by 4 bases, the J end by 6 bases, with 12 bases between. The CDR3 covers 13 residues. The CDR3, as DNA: TGCGCCAGCAGCAGGACCTTTAGGGATACGCAGTATTTT. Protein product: CASSRTFRDTQYF.

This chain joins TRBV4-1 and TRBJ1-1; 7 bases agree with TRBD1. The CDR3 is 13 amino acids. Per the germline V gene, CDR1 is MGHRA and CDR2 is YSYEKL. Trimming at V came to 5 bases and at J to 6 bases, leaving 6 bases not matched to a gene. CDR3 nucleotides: TGCGCCAGCAGCAGACAGGGTGACGCTGAAGCTTTCTTT. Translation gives CASSRQGDAEAFF.

CDR3 amino acids: CSARALTEAFF. The CDR3 DNA reads as TGCAGTGCGAGGGCGCTAACTGAAGCTTTCTTT. This sequence joins TRBV20-1 and TRBJ1-1, with D unresolved. V lost 6 bases and J 5 bases, leaving 10 bases between the germline ends. The germline V gene has CDR1 DFQATT and CDR2 SNEGSKA (reference sequence). The length of the CDR3 is 11 residues.

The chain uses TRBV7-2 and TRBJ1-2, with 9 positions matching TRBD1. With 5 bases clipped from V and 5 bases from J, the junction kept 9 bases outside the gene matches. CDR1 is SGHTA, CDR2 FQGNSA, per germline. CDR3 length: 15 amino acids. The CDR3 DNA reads TGTGCCAGCAGCCCCACAGGGGGCGCTTGGTATGGCTACACCTTC. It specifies CASSPTGGAWYGYTF.

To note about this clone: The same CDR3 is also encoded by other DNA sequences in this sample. In DNA, the CDR3 is TGTGCCAGCAGCTTACTCCGGGACAGGGGGCGCACCGTCTACGAGCAGTACTTC. Translation gives CASSLLRDRGRTVYEQYF. This chain joins TRBV11-2 and TRBJ2-7; TRBD1 agrees at 12 bases. The CDR3 runs 18 residues. Germline loops: CDR1 SGHAT, CDR2 FQNNGV. Germline trimming cut 2 bases from V and 3 bases from J; bases unmatched to any gene: 11.

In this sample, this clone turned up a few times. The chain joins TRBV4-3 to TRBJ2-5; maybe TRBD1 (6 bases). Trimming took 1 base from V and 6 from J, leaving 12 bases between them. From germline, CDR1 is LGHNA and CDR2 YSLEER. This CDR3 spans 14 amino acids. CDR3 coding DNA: TGCGCCAGCAGCCAAGGCGGTCAGGGGAAGACCCAGTACTTC. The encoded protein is CASSQGGQGKTQYF.

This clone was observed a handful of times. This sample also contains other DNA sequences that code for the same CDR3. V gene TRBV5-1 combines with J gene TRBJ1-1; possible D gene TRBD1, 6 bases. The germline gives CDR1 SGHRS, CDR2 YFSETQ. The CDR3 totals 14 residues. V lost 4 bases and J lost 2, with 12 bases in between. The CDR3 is CASSLTGLNTEAFF. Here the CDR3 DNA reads TGCGCCAGCAGCCTTACAGGGTTAAACACTGAAGCTTTCTTT.

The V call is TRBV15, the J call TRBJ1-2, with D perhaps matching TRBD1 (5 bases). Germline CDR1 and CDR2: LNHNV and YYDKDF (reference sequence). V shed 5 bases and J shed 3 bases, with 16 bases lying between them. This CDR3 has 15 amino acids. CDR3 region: CATSPRIGGDYGYTF. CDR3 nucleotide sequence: TGTGCCACCAGCCCTCGTATCGGGGGGGACTATGGCTACACCTTC. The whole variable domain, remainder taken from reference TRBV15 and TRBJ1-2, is DAMVIQNPRYQVTQFGKPVTLSCSQTLNHNVMYWYQQKSSQAPKLLFHYYDKDFNNEADTPDNFQSRRPNTSFCFLDIRSPGLGDTAMYLCATSPRIGGDYGYTFGSGTRLTVV.

CDR3 sequence reads: CASSIARGREETQYF. CDR3 coding DNA: TGTGCCAGTAGTATAGCCAGGGGGAGAGAAGAGACCCAGTACTTC. V and J are TRBV19 and TRBJ2-5, with TRBD1 matching over 7 bases. Germline loops: CDR1 LNHDA, CDR2 SQIVND (reference sequence). Trimming at V came to 1 base and at J to 3 bases, leaving 5 bases not matched to a gene. The CDR3 is made up of 15 amino acids.

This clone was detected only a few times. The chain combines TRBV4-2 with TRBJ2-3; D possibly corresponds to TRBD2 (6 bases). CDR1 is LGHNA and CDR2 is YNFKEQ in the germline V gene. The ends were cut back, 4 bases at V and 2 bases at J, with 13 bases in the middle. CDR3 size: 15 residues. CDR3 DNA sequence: TGTGCCAGCAGCCTGGGACTTTCCAACACAGATACGCAGTATTTT. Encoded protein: CASSLGLSNTDTQYF.

The CDR3 coding sequence is TGCGCCAGCAGTCAATCGTGGAAAGATCGGGAGCAGTACTTC. Its protein product is CASSQSWKDREQYF. The gene calls are TRBV23-1 and TRBJ2-5; D perhaps matches TRBD2 (6 bases). TRBV23-1 is annotated as an ORF whose role is uncertain. There are 14 residues in the CDR3. V was clipped by 0 bases and J by 11 bases, with 16 bases between them.

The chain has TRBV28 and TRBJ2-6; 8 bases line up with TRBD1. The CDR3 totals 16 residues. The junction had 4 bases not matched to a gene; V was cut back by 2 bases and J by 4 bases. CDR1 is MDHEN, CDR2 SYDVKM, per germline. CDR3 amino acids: CASSLAGGYGANVLTF. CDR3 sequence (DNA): TGTGCCAGCAGTTTAGCAGGGGGCTACGGGGCCAACGTCCTGACTTTC.

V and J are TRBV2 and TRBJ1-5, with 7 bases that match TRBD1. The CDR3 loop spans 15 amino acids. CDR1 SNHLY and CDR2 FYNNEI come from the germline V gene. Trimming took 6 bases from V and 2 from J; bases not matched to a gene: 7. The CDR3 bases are TGTGCCAGCAGCCGCACTACAGGGGGCAATCAGCCCCAGCATTTT. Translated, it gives CASSRTTGGNQPQHF.

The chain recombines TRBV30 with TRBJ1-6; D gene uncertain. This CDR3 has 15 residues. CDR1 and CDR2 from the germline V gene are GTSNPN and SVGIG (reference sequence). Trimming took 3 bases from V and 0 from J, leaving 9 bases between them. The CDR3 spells CAWRGMSSYNSPLHF. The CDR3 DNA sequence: TGTGCCTGGAGGGGGATGAGCTCCTATAATTCACCCCTCCACTTT.

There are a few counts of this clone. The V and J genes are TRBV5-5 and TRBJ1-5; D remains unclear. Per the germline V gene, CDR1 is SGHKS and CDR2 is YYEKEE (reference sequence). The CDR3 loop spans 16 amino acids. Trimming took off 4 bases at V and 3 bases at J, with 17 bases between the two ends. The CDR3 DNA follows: TGTGCCAGCAGCCTGGGGTTTGGCGGGAACAATCAGCCCCAGCATTTT. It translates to CASSLGFGGNNQPQHF. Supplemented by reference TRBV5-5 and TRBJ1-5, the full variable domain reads DAGVTQSPTHLIKTRGQQVTLRCSPISGHKSVSWYQQVLGQGPQFIFQYYEKEERGRGNFPDRFSARQFPNYSSELNVNALLLGDSALYLCASSLGFGGNNQPQHFGDGTRLSIL.